This TCR beta chain emerged from a study of cytomegalovirus exposure and HLA in healthy donors. About the research overall: Earlier findings included about 120 million unique TCR beta sequences obtained from roughly 200 million T cells. Whole-study findings and limits: Most TCR beta V segments were productive about 87% or about 30% of the time in an earlier analysis. Only CMV serostatus was available as immune exposure information.

The PCR ran on 60 Vbeta and 13 Jbeta primers. The method was immunoSEQ multiplex PCR; TCRdb's version includes in-frame clones alone and lacks a portion of them. The table lists approximately 160,000 clones, approximately 80% of them singletons. About this clone itself: Its target is not known.

Germline CDR1 and CDR2: MNHNS and SASEGT. This CDR3 spans 14 amino acids. V lost 6 bases to trimming and J lost 0 bases, with 11 bases between them. The sample was PBMCs. V is TRBV6-1 and J is TRBJ1-2; D might be TRBD1 (6 bases). The receptor comes from a woman aged 18-30 years in good health and CMV-seronegative. The CDR3 here is CASRGQPTNYGYTF. The CDR3 DNA sequence: TGTGCCAGCAGAGGACAGCCTACTAACTATGGCTACACCTTC.